This T cell receptor (beta chain) was identified in a study of blood T cell repertoires in COVID-19. Germline V lookup: CDR1 SGHRS, CDR2 YFSETQ. J lost 7 bases, V lost 4 bases, and 20 bases had no gene match. The CDR3 spans 19 residues. The protocol was immunoSEQ multiplex PCR, while the TCRdb copy is restricted to in-frame clones and leaves out a portion. The sample lists some 200,000 clones, roughly 89% seen once, with 0.85% to 0.95% in the top ten. The sample comprised peripheral blood. The TCR was taken from a woman aged 18-30 years who had recovered from COVID-19. The genes are TRBV5-1 and TRBJ2-2, with TRBD2 identical over 9 bases. This chain's CDR3 is CASSPLGGFASGTGGELFF. The CDR3 coding sequence is TGCGCCAGCAGCCCTCTTGGGGGGTTTGCTAGCGGGACGGGCGGGGAGCTGTTTTTT.